Listed here is a single TCR beta chain. The antigen remains undetermined. The data were obtained in a study of T cell responses to AZD1222 COVID-19 vaccine. Findings of the study overall: The study found vaccine-associated CD4 TCRs spanning spike, dominant at 160-218 and 743-854.

This CDR3 region has 15 residues. From germline, CDR1 is SGHAT and CDR2 FQNNGV. V dropped 3 bases and J dropped 4 bases, with 12 bases sitting between them. TCRdb's table, derived via immunoSEQ multiplex PCR, lists solely in-frame clones and lacks some. The sample comprises roughly 150,000 clones, around 90% of which are singletons, and 1.1% to 1.5% rests with the top ten. The sequenced sample was peripheral blood, obtained on day 0 of AZD1222 vaccination. V usage is TRBV11-2 and J usage is TRBJ2-2; maybe TRBD2 (6 bases). This clonotype originated in an adult in good health. CDR3 loop: CASSFGGAGTGELFF. The CDR3 DNA sequence: TGTGCCAGCAGCTTTGGAGGGGCCGGCACCGGGGAGCTGTTTTTT. Using reference TRBV11-2 and TRBJ2-2 for the parts outside the CDR3, the full variable domain is EAGVAQSPRYKIIEKRQSVAFWCNPISGHATLYWYQQILGQGPKLLIQFQNNGVVDDSQLPKDRFSAERLKGVDSTLKIQPAKLEDSAVYLCASSFGGAGTGELFFGEGSRLTVL.